Below, one T cell receptor beta chain is given with its context. What it binds is not known. Other DNA sequences in this specimen translate into the identical CDR3. This sample was taken from a study of shared clonotypes between healthy human individuals. General study points: Relative to clonotypes present in all four donors, those not shared had lower generation probabilities.

The protocol was immunoSEQ multiplex PCR, while the TCRdb copy is restricted to in-frame clones and leaves out a portion. The sample lists some 360,000 clones; more than 60% were seen once. This CDR3 has 11 amino acids. Germline values: CDR1 MNHEY, CDR2 SVGAGI. V was trimmed by 0 bases and J by 7 bases, leaving 4 bases between them. It was into CD45RA+ naive and CD45RA-negative memory subsets that the CD4+ cells were split. The sample consisted of memory CD4+ T cells sorted from blood. The subset here: CD45RA-negative fraction. The receptor's source is a man under 40 in good health. The chain links TRBV6-5 to TRBJ2-7, with D uncertain. The CDR3 loop is CASSYSGEQYF. CDR3 bases: TGTGCCAGCAGTTACTCGGGGGAGCAGTACTTC.